The T cell receptor (beta chain) described here comes from a study of regulatory T cells in long-lasting Graves disease. Study conclusions and caveats: Favored gene segments in persistent disease were TRBV28, TRBJ1-2 and TRBJ2-5.

The CDR3 consists of 15 residues. Trimming stripped 0 bases from V and 2 bases from J, with 11 bases between. Per the germline V gene, CDR1 is MNHNS and CDR2 is SASEGT. Time point meaning: newly diagnosed GD, antithyroid drugs for less than 3 months. RNA from PBMCs was the source of the TCR library. Construction of the TCR beta libraries employed iRepertoire HTBI primers in conjunction with Arm-PCR of CDR3 regions. TCRdb processed the multiplex PCR reads anew with MiXCR; each CDR3 protein has one entry. This table holds 540,000 or so distinct CDR3 sequences, roughly 14% found once. This clonotype showed up many times. Its antigen remains unknown. The same sample was also studied in work on T cells in Graves' hyperthyroidism and ophthalmopathy. That investigation notes: Criteria for exclusion of patients were uncontrolled infection, other autoimmune disease, pregnancy or lactation. RT-PCR in the first round (using the HTBI primer set) targeted the TCR CDR3. Appearing also in blood were most of the thyroid clonotypes expanded above 0.001.

The TCR was taken from a man aged 30 to 39 with Graves disease. This specimen was peripheral blood mononuclear cells (PBMCs), taken at new diagnosis, from a patient treated with antithyroid drugs. V and J are TRBV6-1 and TRBJ2-7, with D tentatively TRBD1 or TRBD2 (6 bases each). The CDR3 region is CASSEAGGGTYEQYF. The CDR3 nucleotides read TGTGCCAGCAGTGAAGCCGGAGGGGGGACCTACGAGCAGTACTTC.